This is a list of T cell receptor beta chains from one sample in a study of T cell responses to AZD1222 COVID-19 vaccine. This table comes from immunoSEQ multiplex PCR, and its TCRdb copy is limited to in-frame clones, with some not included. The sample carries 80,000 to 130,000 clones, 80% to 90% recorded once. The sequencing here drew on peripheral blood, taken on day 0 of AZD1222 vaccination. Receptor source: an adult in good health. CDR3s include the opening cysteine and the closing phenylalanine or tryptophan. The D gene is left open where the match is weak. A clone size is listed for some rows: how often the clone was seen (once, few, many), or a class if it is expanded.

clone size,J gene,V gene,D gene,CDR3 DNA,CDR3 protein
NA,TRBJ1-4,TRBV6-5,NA,TGTGCCACCGCCGGAAATGAAAAACTGTTTTTT,CATAGNEKLFF
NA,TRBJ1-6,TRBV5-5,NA,TGTGCCAGCAGCTTATCAACCCTTCACGGTTCACCCCTCCACTTT,CASSLSTLHGSPLHF
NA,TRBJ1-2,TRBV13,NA,TGTGCCAGCAGCTCCAGGGATCCCGACTATGGCTACACCTTC,CASSSRDPDYGYTF
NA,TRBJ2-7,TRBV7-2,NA,TGTGCCAGCAGCTTAGGGAGGGCAGGGTCCTACGAGCAGTACTTC,CASSLGRAGSYEQYF
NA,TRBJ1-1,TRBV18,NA,TGTGCCAGCTCACCAGGGCGGACTGAAGCTTTCTTT,CASSPGRTEAFF
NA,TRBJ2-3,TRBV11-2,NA,TGTGCCAGCAGCTTAGCCCTCCTCCCCAAGGTGCATACGCAGTATTTT,CASSLALLPKVHTQYF
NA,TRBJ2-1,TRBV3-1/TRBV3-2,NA,TGTGCCAGCAGCCATGGCCTAGCCAACTACAATGAGCAGTTCTTC,CASSHGLANYNEQFF
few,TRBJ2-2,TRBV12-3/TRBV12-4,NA,TGTGCCAGCAGTTACTACACCGGGGAGCTGTTTTTT,CASSYYTGELFF
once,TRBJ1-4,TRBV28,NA,TGTGCCAGCAAGTTTTGGGTTCCAACTAATGAAAAACTGTTTTTT,CASKFWVPTNEKLFF
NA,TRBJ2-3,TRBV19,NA,TGTGCCAGTAGTATAAGTGATACGCAGTATTTT,CASSISDTQYF
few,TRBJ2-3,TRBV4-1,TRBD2,TGCGCCAGCAGCCAACCCCGGCGGGGGAATGGAGATACGCAGTATTTT,CASSQPRRGNGDTQYF
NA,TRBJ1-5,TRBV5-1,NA,TGCGCCAGCAGCGCAGGCTCAAGCAATCAGCCCCAGCATTTT,CASSAGSSNQPQHF
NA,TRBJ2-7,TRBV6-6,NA,TGTGCCAGCTCCTGGGGGTTTAGCTCCTACGAGCAGTACTTC,CASSWGFSSYEQYF
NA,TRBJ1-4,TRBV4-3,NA,TGCGCCAGCAGCCAATCTCAAAGGGGGGAGGAAAAACTGTTTTTT,CASSQSQRGEEKLFF
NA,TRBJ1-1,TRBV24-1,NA,TGTGCCACCAGTGATTTGGTGCAGGGGGCTTTCTTT,CATSDLVQGAFF
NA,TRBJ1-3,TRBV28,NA,TGTGCCAGCAGTTTGATAGGGACCTCTGGAAACACCATATATTTT,CASSLIGTSGNTIYF
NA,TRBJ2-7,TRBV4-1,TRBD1,TGCGCCAGCAGCCAAGGACAGGGCATTGACTACGAGCAGTACTTC,CASSQGQGIDYEQYF
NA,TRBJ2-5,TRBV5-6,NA,TGTGCCAGCAGCCGACCGCGGGGGCGGGAGACCCAGTACTTC,CASSRPRGRETQYF
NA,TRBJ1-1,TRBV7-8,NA,TGTGCCAGCAGCTTAGTCTCGAACGCTGAAGCTTTCTTT,CASSLVSNAEAFF
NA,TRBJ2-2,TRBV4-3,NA,TGCGCCAGCAGCCAAGATTCCGGGTACACCGGGGAGCTGTTTTTT,CASSQDSGYTGELFF
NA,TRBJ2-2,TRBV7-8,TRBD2,TGTGCCAGCAGCTTACGGTCGTTCCGGGGGGCCGGGGAGCTGTTTTTT,CASSLRSFRGAGELFF
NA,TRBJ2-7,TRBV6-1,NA,TGTGCCAGCAGTGACAGGGGCGAGCAGTACTTC,CASSDRGEQYF
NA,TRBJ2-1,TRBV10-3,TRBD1,TGTGCCATCAGTCCGGGACAGGGGCCCTACAATGAGCAGTTCTTC,CAISPGQGPYNEQFF
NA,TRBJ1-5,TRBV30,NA,TGTGCCTGGAGTCAAAGGGGTTTCCAGCCCCAGCATTTT,CAWSQRGFQPQHF
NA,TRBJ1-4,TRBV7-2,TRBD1,TGTGCCAGCAGCTTAGGGGGACAGGATAATGAAAAACTGTTTTTT,CASSLGGQDNEKLFF
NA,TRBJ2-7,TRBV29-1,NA,TGCAGCGCCCGGGTGCAGTCGAGGGAGCAGTACTTC,CSARVQSREQYF
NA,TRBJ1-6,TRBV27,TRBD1,TGTGCCAGCAAGAACAGGGGGTCCTATAATTCACCCCTCCACTTT,CASKNRGSYNSPLHF
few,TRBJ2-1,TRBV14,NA,TGTGCCAGCAGCCAAGTTTATGAGCAGTTCTTC,CASSQVYEQFF
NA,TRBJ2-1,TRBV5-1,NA,TGCGCCAGCAGCTTGGGGGTTGATTTTCCCACCAAGCAGTTCTTC,CASSLGVDFPTKQFF
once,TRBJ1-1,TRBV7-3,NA,TGTGCCAGCAGCTCCACAGGTCCCACTGAAGCTTTCTTT,CASSSTGPTEAFF
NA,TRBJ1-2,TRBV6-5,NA,TGTGCCAGCAGTTACTGGGGGGGCGGCTACACCTTC,CASSYWGGGYTF
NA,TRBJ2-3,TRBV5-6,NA,TGTGCCAGCAGCTTGGCTGGCGGCAGGGTACGAGATACGCAGTATTTT,CASSLAGGRVRDTQYF
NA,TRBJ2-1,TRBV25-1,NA,TGTGCCAGCAGTGAATATAAAGGGAGGGGGTTAGACAATGAGCAGTTCTTC,CASSEYKGRGLDNEQFF
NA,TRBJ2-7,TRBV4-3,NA,TGCGCCAGCAGCCAAGAAAGGGGCGGGCCGGGCTCCTACGAGCAGTACTTC,CASSQERGGPGSYEQYF
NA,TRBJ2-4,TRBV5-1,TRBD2,TGCGCCAGCAGCTTGGGACTAGCGGGGGGGCTAGCCAAAAACATTCAGTACTTC,CASSLGLAGGLAKNIQYF
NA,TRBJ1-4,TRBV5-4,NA,TGTGCCAGCAGCTTGAATACGGAAGAAAAACTGTTTTTT,CASSLNTEEKLFF
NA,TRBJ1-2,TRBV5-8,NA,TGTGCCAGCAGCCGTATGACAACAGGGACCTATGGCTACACCTTC,CASSRMTTGTYGYTF
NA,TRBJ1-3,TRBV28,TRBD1,TGTGCCAGCAGTTTTCTTCCGGGGGTACAGGGGGCGAGGGGAAACACCATATATTTT,CASSFLPGVQGARGNTIYF
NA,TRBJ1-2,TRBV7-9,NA,TGTGCCAGCAGCTTAGGACAGGTCTATGGCTACACCTTC,CASSLGQVYGYTF
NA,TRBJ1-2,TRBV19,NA,TGTGCCAGTAGTACCGACAGCTACCACGTCGGCTACACCTTC,CASSTDSYHVGYTF
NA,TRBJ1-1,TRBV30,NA,TGTGCCTGGAGTGTGCAGGGTTGGACTGAAGCTTTCTTT,CAWSVQGWTEAFF
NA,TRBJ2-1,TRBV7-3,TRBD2,TGTGCCAGCAGCTTAAGTCGCGGGGGTAGTGAGCAGTTCTTC,CASSLSRGGSEQFF
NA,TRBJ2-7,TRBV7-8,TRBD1,TGTGCCAGCAGCTTGTACGGACAGGGGTACGAGCAGTACTTC,CASSLYGQGYEQYF
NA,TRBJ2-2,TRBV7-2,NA,TGTGCCAGCAGCTTAGCGCGAATGACCGGGGAGCTGTTTTTT,CASSLARMTGELFF
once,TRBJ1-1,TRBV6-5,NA,TGTGCCAGCAGGTACAGGTTGAACACTGAAGCTTTCTTT,CASRYRLNTEAFF
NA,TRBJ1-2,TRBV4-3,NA,TGCGCCAGCAGCCAAGATCGGGGCAGCCCGGTTGGCTACACCTTC,CASSQDRGSPVGYTF
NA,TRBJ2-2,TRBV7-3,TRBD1,TGTGCCAGCAGCTTAGACAGGGCGGACACCGGGGAGCTGTTTTTT,CASSLDRADTGELFF
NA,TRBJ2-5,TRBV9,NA,TGTGCCAGCAGCCTCCTCACGCGGTACCAAGAGACCCAGTACTTC,CASSLLTRYQETQYF
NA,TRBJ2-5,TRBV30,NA,TGTGCCTGGAGACAGCCCCCCGGGACTGCATCGGGGTACCAAGAGACCCAGTACTTC,CAWRQPPGTASGYQETQYF
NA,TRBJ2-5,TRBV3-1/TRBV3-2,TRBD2,TGTGCCAGCAGCAACGGACTAGCGGGGAAGGAGACCCAGTACTTC,CASSNGLAGKETQYF
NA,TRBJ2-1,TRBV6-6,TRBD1,TGTGCCAGCAGTTCCCGGACAGGGAGTTTTGTCTTC,CASSSRTGSFVF
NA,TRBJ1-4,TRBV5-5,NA,TGTGCCAGCAGCTCCGGACACGCAACTAATGAAAAACTGTTTTTT,CASSSGHATNEKLFF
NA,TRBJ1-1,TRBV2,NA,TGTGCCAGCAGGTCGGGGTCAATGGGAGCTTTCTTT,CASRSGSMGAFF
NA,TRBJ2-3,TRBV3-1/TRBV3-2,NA,TGTGCCAGCAGCCAACCCGGGACACAGCTGGATACGCAGTATTTT,CASSQPGTQLDTQYF
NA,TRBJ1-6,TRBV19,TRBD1,TGTGCCAGTAGTACGTCGGGACAGGGTGGATCACCCCTCCACTTT,CASSTSGQGGSPLHF
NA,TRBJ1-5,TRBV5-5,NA,TGTGCCAGCAGCTTCACCTTAGTTCAGCCCCAGCATTTT,CASSFTLVQPQHF
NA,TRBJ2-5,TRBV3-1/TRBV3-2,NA,TGTGCCAGCAGCCAAGGTCCAGGGGGGAAAGAGACCCAGTACTTC,CASSQGPGGKETQYF
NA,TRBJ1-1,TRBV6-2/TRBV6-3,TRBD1,TGTGCCAGCAGTTCCTCCCCCTCCAGGACAGGGGGAGGAAAAGTCACTGAAGCTTTCTTT,CASSSSPSRTGGGKVTEAFF
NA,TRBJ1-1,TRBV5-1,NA,TGCGCCAGCAGCTTGGAGCCAGGGAGCGACACTGAAGCTTTCTTT,CASSLEPGSDTEAFF